One sample yielded the 8 T cell receptor beta chains listed below, sequenced in a study of technical replicates of blood from several donors. Measured with immunoSEQ multiplex PCR; TCRdb has only the in-frame clones, and not every one. The table shows 80,000 to 85,000 clones, with approximately 89% occurring only once. What was sequenced was T cells isolated from PBMCs. The receptors come from a human donor in good health.

The chain is built from TRBV6-5 and TRBJ2-1; D may be TRBD2 (5 bases). Trimming cost V 2 bases and J 9 bases, with 17 bases left between them. The V gene's germline CDR1 is MNHEY and CDR2 SVGAGI. The CDR3 totals 15 residues. The CDR3 bases are TGTGCCAGCAGTTACCGGCCGGAGGAGAGAAGTGAGCAGTTCTTC. This codes for CASSYRPEERSEQFF.

This chain connects TRBV9 to TRBJ2-7, with 11 bases identical to TRBD1. Trimming at V came to 3 bases and at J to 5 bases, leaving 13 bases not matched to a gene. The CDR3 is made up of 17 amino acids. From germline, CDR1 is SGDLS and CDR2 YYNGEE. The CDR3 reads CASSAFVTGTGGDEQYF. The CDR3 coding sequence is TGTGCCAGCAGCGCGTTCGTCACCGGGACAGGGGGTGACGAGCAGTACTTC. The full variable domain, in which reference TRBV9 and TRBJ2-7 provide the parts outside the CDR3, is DSGVTQTPKHLITATGQRVTLRCSPRSGDLSVYWYQQSLDQGLQFLIQYYNGEERAKGNILERFSAQQFPDLHSELNLSSLELGDSALYFCASSAFVTGTGGDEQYFGPGTRLTVT.

This chain's CDR3 is CASRDRVTGNTIYF. CDR3 nucleotide sequence: TGTGCCAGCAGGGACAGGGTGACCGGAAACACCATATATTTT. This rearrangement joins TRBV2 to TRBJ1-3; 8 bases are shared with TRBD1. The V gene's germline CDR1 is SNHLY and CDR2 FYNNEI. Losses at the gene ends were 6 bases for V and 4 bases for J; bases not matched to a gene: 5. The CDR3 sequence is 14 residues long.

V is TRBV29-1 and J is TRBJ2-3; D gene ambiguous. Germline V gene lookup returns CDR1 SQVTM and CDR2 ANQGSEA. The CDR3 sequence is 12 residues long. V shed 4 bases and J shed 5 bases, with 10 bases lying between them. Here the CDR3 reads CSVVPSGDTQYF. The CDR3 bases are TGCAGCGTTGTACCTTCCGGAGATACGCAGTATTTT.

This clone occurred once. The chain combines TRBV12-5 with TRBJ2-1, with 7 bases lining up with TRBD1. The V gene's germline CDR1 is LGHNT and CDR2 FRNRAP. V lost 5 bases, J lost 5 bases, and 3 bases stayed unmatched. The CDR3 covers 13 residues. CDR3 nucleotides: TGTGCTAGTGGTGCGACAGGGCACAATGAGCAGTTCTTC. Its protein is CASGATGHNEQFF.

This chain links TRBV15 with TRBJ1-5; D is ambiguous. CDR3 length: 13 residues. Germline values: CDR1 LNHNV, CDR2 YYDKDF (reference sequence). Trimming shortened V by 1 base and J by 4 bases, and 5 bases separated the two germline ends. The CDR3 is CATSRVYNQPQHF. Here the CDR3 DNA reads TGTGCCACCAGCAGAGTCTATAATCAGCCCCAGCATTTT.

The genes are TRBV6-5 and TRBJ1-2; D is possibly TRBD1 (6 bases). The length of the CDR3 is 13 residues. Germline CDR1 and CDR2: MNHEY and SVGAGI. The V end was cut by 6 bases, the J end by 4 bases, with 12 bases between. The CDR3 is CASRRTEGYGYTF. The CDR3 region has the DNA TGTGCCAGCAGGAGGACAGAAGGCTATGGCTACACCTTC.

The V gene is TRBV7-9, the J gene TRBJ2-5; D uncertain. Trimming pared 5 bases from V and 1 base from J, leaving 14 bases between. This CDR3 spans 15 amino acids. Germline loops: CDR1 SEHNR, CDR2 FQNEAQ (reference sequence). This CDR3 is CASSGQFRSQETQYF. The CDR3 DNA reads TGTGCCAGCAGCGGCCAATTCAGAAGCCAAGAGACCCAGTACTTC. Full variable domain (missing parts from reference TRBV7-9 and TRBJ2-5): DTGVSQNPRHKITKRGQNVTFRCDPISEHNRLYWYRQTLGQGPEFLTYFQNEAQLEKSRLLSDRFSAERPKGSFSTLEIQRTEQGDSAMYLCASSGQFRSQETQYFGPGTRLLVL.